These 2 T cell receptor beta chains were all obtained from the same sample, sequenced in a study of regulatory T cells in long-lasting Graves disease. Through Arm-PCR of CDR3 regions and iRepertoire HTBI primers, TCR beta libraries were built. TCRdb redid the calling of the multiplex PCR reads with MiXCR, one entry per CDR3 protein. Here the sample spans 560,000 or so distinct CDR3 sequences, roughly 15% being singletons. Time point in this sample: newly diagnosed GD, antithyroid drugs for less than 3 months. PBMCs provided the RNA from which the TCR library was made. This sample also belongs to another study, concerning T cells in Graves' hyperthyroidism and ophthalmopathy.

The source was peripheral blood mononuclear cells (PBMCs), collected at new diagnosis, from a patient treated with antithyroid drugs. These receptors originate from a man younger than 35 with Graves disease.

The gene calls are TRBV7-9 and TRBJ1-4; weak D call: TRBD1 (6 bases). The CDR3 spans 15 residues. The V gene's germline CDR1 is SEHNR and CDR2 FQNEAQ (reference sequence). Trimming left V 5 bases short and J 7 bases short, with 17 bases between. The CDR3 protein is CASSESGGAGEKLFF. As DNA, the CDR3 is TGTGCCAGCAGCGAGTCGGGGGGCGCGGGTGAAAAACTGTTTTTT.

This clonotype was seen only a few times. The genes are TRBV10-2 and TRBJ2-7; D remains unclear. CDR3 length equals 13 residues. The germline V gene encodes CDR1 WSHSY and CDR2 SAAADI. V was clipped by 2 bases and J by 4 bases, with 9 bases between them. The CDR3 protein is CASSEVRNYEQYF. DNA of the CDR3: TGCGCCAGCAGTGAGGTCAGAAATTACGAGCAGTACTTC.